Listed here are 20 T cell receptor beta chains from one sample, sequenced in a study of Graves' ophthalmopathy and Graves' hyperthyroidism. Amplified material comprised TCR beta CDR3 regions derived from RNA transcripts. Following a first-round RT-PCR that used HTBI primers, a second-round multiplex PCR was carried out. TCRdb fed the multiplex PCR reads into MiXCR, producing one record per CDR3 protein. Of around 1.1 million distinct CDR3 sequences detected, less than 45% appear once; the ten largest clones hold 8.5% to 14%. Sequences were obtained from peripheral blood or thyroid tissue (not recorded which). These receptor sequences come from an adult man with Graves' hyperthyroidism.

Details on this clonotype: Being one base from a much bigger clone, this may be a read error. V gene TRBV2 combines with J gene TRBJ2-2; 10 nucleotides align to TRBD1. The CDR3 length is 16 residues. The V and J ends lost 10 bases and 4 bases, in that order; junction bases with no gene match: 12. Per germline, CDR1 SNHLY and CDR2 FYNNEI. The CDR3 bases are TGTGCCAACAGGCCCGGGACAGGGGTCTTCACCGGGGAGCTGTTTTTT. Its protein product is CANRPGTGVFTGELFF.

There are many counts of this clonotype. The DNA of the CDR3 is TGTGCCAGTAATAGGGGACAGAGAAACTATGGCTACACCTTC. Protein product: CASNRGQRNYGYTF. The V call is TRBV19, the J call TRBJ1-2; 7 bases are a match to TRBD1. The CDR3 is made up of 14 amino acids. V was clipped by 7 bases and J by 2 bases; unmatched bases: 7. In germline, CDR1 is LNHDA, CDR2 SQIVND (reference sequence).

This chain links TRBV7-3 with TRBJ2-5; weak D call: TRBD2 (5 bases). The CDR3 has 14 residues. Per the germline V gene, CDR1 is SGHTA and CDR2 is FQGTGA. V was trimmed by 6 bases and J by 4 bases, leaving 15 bases between them. CDR3 bases: TGTGCCAGCAGTTCCGGGATTACGCGAGAGACCCAGTACTTC. This encodes CASSSGITRETQYF.

On this clonotype itself: The germline gene is not matched at one end of the junction; a read error may be the cause. V gene TRBV19 combines with J gene TRBJ1-6, with 7 bases aligning to TRBD1. CDR3 length: 14 amino acids. In germline, CDR1 is LNHDA, CDR2 SQIVND (reference sequence). CDR3 in DNA: TGTGCCAGTAGTCCGACAGGGTTGAATTCGCCCCCCCACTTT. Translating gives CASSPTGLNSPPHF. Variable domain in full (rest from reference TRBV19 and TRBJ1-6): DGGITQSPKYLFRKEGQNVTLSCEQNLNHDAMYWYRQDPGQGLRLIYYSQIVNDFQKGDIAEGYSVSREKKESFPLTVTSAQKNPTAFYLCASSPTGLNSPPHFGNGTRLTVT.

This clonotype was seen a handful of times. This chain links TRBV4-3 with TRBJ2-2; tentative D call: TRBD1 (5 bases). The CDR3 contains 16 residues. Germline V gene data show CDR1 as LGHNA and CDR2 as YSLEER. Trimming cost V 0 bases and J 7 bases, with 15 bases left between them. The CDR3 protein is CASSQESQGHHGELFF. The CDR3 bases are TGCGCCAGCAGCCAAGAAAGCCAGGGCCATCACGGGGAGCTGTTTTTT.

This clonotype appeared many times. CDR3 region: CASSPEGNGKFPLHF. The CDR3 coding sequence is TGTGCCAGCAGCCCCGAGGGGAATGGGAAATTCCCCCTCCACTTT. The chain is built from TRBV9 and TRBJ1-6; tentative D call: TRBD1 (5 bases). Germline V lookup: CDR1 SGDLS, CDR2 YYNGEE. The CDR3 is made up of 15 amino acids. The V end was cut by 4 bases, the J end by 13 bases, with 21 bases between.

This clonotype was recorded many times. This chain joins TRBV5-1 and TRBJ2-7; no clear D gene. The V end lost 4 bases, the J end lost 6 bases, and 11 bases lay between the germline ends. The germline gives CDR1 SGHRS, CDR2 YFSETQ. This CDR3 has 12 residues. As DNA, the CDR3 is TGCGCCAGCAGCGCAACAAAGCGCGAGCAGTACTTC. Translating gives CASSATKREQYF. The complete variable domain, with remaining parts taken from reference TRBV5-1 and TRBJ2-7, reads KAGVTQTPRYLIKTRGQQVTLSCSPISGHRSVSWYQQTPGQGLQFLFEYFSETQRNKGNFPGRFSGRQFSNSRSEMNVSTLELGDSALYLCASSATKREQYFGPGTRLTVT.

This clonotype was found many times. The chain uses TRBV2 and TRBJ1-1; no clear D. Germline loops: CDR1 SNHLY, CDR2 FYNNEI. Trimming pared 2 bases from V and 9 bases from J, leaving 7 bases between. The CDR3 spans 11 residues. The CDR3, as DNA: TGTGCCAGCAGTGAACTGCTCCAAGCTTTCTTT. This gives the protein CASSELLQAFF.

This clonotype was seen many times. The chain joins TRBV2 to TRBJ1-5; D is perhaps TRBD1 (5 bases). The length of the CDR3 is 14 residues. Germline loops: CDR1 SNHLY, CDR2 FYNNEI. V shed 7 bases and J shed 2 bases, with 12 bases lying between them. This CDR3 is CASTGGGRNQPQHF. For the CDR3, the DNA is TGTGCCAGCACGGGGGGAGGTCGCAATCAGCCCCAGCATTTT.

The chain is built from TRBV24-1 and TRBJ2-2; 10 bases map to TRBD1. V trimming: 4 bases; J trimming: 7 bases; junction bases outside the gene matches: 8. The CDR3 runs 16 residues. Per germline, CDR1 KGHDR and CDR2 SFDVKD. CDR3 in amino acids: CATSDRQGARNGELFF. The CDR3 DNA reads TGTGCCACCAGTGACCGACAGGGGGCGAGGAACGGGGAGCTGTTTTTT.

There are many counts of this clonotype. A read error may account for a junction end that differs from germline. This chain links TRBV5-1 with TRBJ1-1, with D possibly being TRBD1 (6 bases). The CDR3 consists of 13 residues. Germline loops: CDR1 SGHRS, CDR2 YFSETQ. The CDR3 here is CASSWGPRPEAFF. The CDR3 DNA reads TGTGCCAGCAGCTGGGGGCCCCGGCCTGAAGCTTTCTTT.

This clonotype was seen repeatedly, ten times or more. V gene TRBV19 combines with J gene TRBJ1-5, with no clear D. The CDR3 loop spans 14 amino acids. Germline loops: CDR1 LNHDA, CDR2 SQIVND (reference sequence). Trimming cost V 5 bases and J 6 bases, with 14 bases left between them. CDR3 loop: CASSPDVTVQPQHF. Here the CDR3 DNA reads TGTGCCAGTAGTCCTGATGTTACAGTTCAGCCCCAGCATTTT.

This clonotype was seen a single time. This may come from a read error, since a much larger clone is one base off. The V and J genes are TRBV25-1 and TRBJ2-5; TRBD1 matches at 7 bases. Losses at the gene ends were 6 bases for V and 10 bases for J; bases not matched to a gene: 8. CDR1 is MGHDK, CDR2 SYGVNS, per germline. This CDR3 spans 12 amino acids. Written as DNA, the CDR3 is TGTGCCAGCAGGGGACAGCTAGACGACCAGTACTTC. Protein product: CASRGQLDDQYF.

CDR3 residues: CASSSPGLALSYEQYF. CDR3 DNA: TGTGCCAGCAGCTCACCTGGACTAGCTCTTTCCTACGAGCAGTACTTC. The rearrangement uses TRBV7-9 and TRBJ2-7, with 8 bases that match TRBD2. Trimming at V came to 4 bases and at J to 1 base, leaving 9 bases not matched to a gene. CDR1 is SEHNR, CDR2 FQNEAQ, per germline (reference sequence). CDR3 length: 16 residues.

The chain carries TRBV6-1 and TRBJ1-2; the D is unclear. There are 12 residues in the CDR3. Germline CDR1 and CDR2: MNHNS and SASEGT. With 2 bases removed from V and 13 bases from J, the gap between germline ends came to 14 bases. The CDR3 DNA reads as TGTGCCAGCAGTGAATTGGGCTGGATTTGCACCTTC. Protein product: CASSELGWICTF.

This clonotype turned up a few times. The chain is built from TRBV28 and TRBJ1-2; 8 nucleotides line up with TRBD1. The junction had 8 bases not matched to a gene; V was cut back by 4 bases and J by 4 bases. The germline gives CDR1 MDHEN, CDR2 SYDVKM. This CDR3 is 15 amino acids long. The CDR3 region has the DNA TGTGCCAGCAGTTCCAGCGGACAGGGTGGCTATGGCTACACCTTC. This gives the protein CASSSSGQGGYGYTF.

This clonotype was observed a single time. The rearrangement joins TRBV10-3 to TRBJ1-4, with D possibly TRBD1 on 5 matching bases. The CDR3 is made up of 14 amino acids. V lost 10 bases and J lost 12, with 24 bases in between. Germline V gene data show CDR1 as ENHRY and CDR2 as SYGVKD. The CDR3 spells CATLAGDSYEELFF. CDR3 DNA: TGTGCCACCCTGGCCGGGGACTCCTACGAGGAACTGTTTTTT.

This clonotype has only a few counts. The V call is TRBV7-9, the J call TRBJ1-4, with 8 bases identical to TRBD1. The J segment lost 8 bases and the V segment lost 4 bases, leaving 9 bases of the junction unmatched. The germline CDR1 and CDR2 sequences are SEHNR and FQNEAQ (reference sequence). This CDR3 comprises 15 residues. DNA for the CDR3: TGTGCCAGCAGCTCTTGGACAGGGAAAGAGGAAAAACTGTTTTTT. It codes for CASSSWTGKEEKLFF.

This clonotype was counted many times. This chain joins TRBV7-2 and TRBJ2-5; maybe TRBD1 (6 bases). This CDR3 comprises 13 residues. Germline CDR1 is SGHTA and CDR2 is FQGNSA. V was trimmed by 5 bases and J by 7 bases, leaving 14 bases between them. CDR3 protein: CASSRQERGTQYF. The CDR3, as DNA: TGTGCCAGCAGCAGACAGGAACGGGGGACCCAGTACTTC.

The gene calls are TRBV12-3 or TRBV12-4 and TRBJ1-1, with D tentatively TRBD1 (5 bases). Between the trimmed V and J ends, which lost 4 bases and 1 base, there was a span of 13 bases. The CDR3 has 15 residues. The CDR3 is CASSSYQGPNTEAFF. The CDR3 DNA is TGTGCCAGCAGTTCATACCAGGGCCCGAACACTGAAGCTTTCTTT.